One and the same sample provided the 30 T cell receptor beta chains below, sequenced in a study of metastatic and nonmetastatic thyroid tumors. All patients were treatment-naive before thyroid surgery. With MiXCR, TCRdb called clones anew from the PCR reads. The table lists 30,000 to 35,000 clones, roughly 15% of them singletons. The sample consisted of blood. The receptors were gathered from a female donor with papillary thyroid cancer or a benign thyroid nodule (not recorded which). Some clones in this sample may be carry-over from other donors' samples.

This clone was seen repeatedly, ten times or more. The V gene is TRBV7-2, the J gene TRBJ1-2; TRBD1 might be the D (6 bases). The CDR3 loop spans 14 amino acids. V was shortened by 6 bases and J by 4 bases, with 15 bases between the two germline ends. Looked up from germline, CDR1 is SGHTA and CDR2 is FQGNSA. CDR3: CASRRQDGTYGYTF. The CDR3 nucleotides are TGTGCCAGCAGAAGACAGGACGGGACCTATGGCTACACCTTC. The full variable domain, its missing parts supplied by reference TRBV7-2 and TRBJ1-2, is GAGVSQSPSNKVTEKGKDVELRCDPISGHTALYWYRQSLGQGLEFLIYFQGNSAPDKSGLPSDRFSAERTGGSVSTLTIQRTQQEDSAVYLCASRRQDGTYGYTFGSGTRLTVV.

In its sample, this clone was seen many times. The chain recombines TRBV6-1 with TRBJ1-5, with D unclear. The V gene's germline CDR1 is MNHNS and CDR2 SASEGT. This CDR3 contains 14 residues. V gave up 7 bases and J gave up 4 bases, with 14 bases separating them. The CDR3 loop is CASTRLGRNQPQHF. The CDR3, as DNA: TGTGCCAGCACGAGGCTGGGGAGGAATCAGCCCCAGCATTTT.

In the case of this clone: This could be a read error, since a much larger clone is one nucleotide away. The sample holds other DNA sequences that translate to the same CDR3. The J gene is TRBJ2-3, the V gene TRBV7-3; 10 bases line up with TRBD2. Germline V gene lookup returns CDR1 SGHTA and CDR2 FQGTGA. This CDR3 is built from 18 residues. The CDR3 coding sequence is TGTGCCAGCAGCTTAAGCCCCCCGCGACTAGCGGGCACAGATACTCAGTATTTT. The encoded protein is CASSLSPPRLAGTDTQYF. Drawing the rest from reference TRBV7-3 and TRBJ2-3, the complete variable domain is GAGVSQTPSNKVTEKGKYVELRCDPISGHTALYWYRQSLGQGPEFLIYFQGTGAADDSGLPNDRFFAVRPEGSVSTLKIQRTERGDSAVYLCASSLSPPRLAGTDTQYFGPGTRLTVL.

Notes on this clone: The junction shows a germline mismatch at one end, possibly a read error. This rearrangement joins TRBV20-1 to TRBJ1-6; 7 bases line up with TRBD1. The CDR3 has 14 residues. CDR1 and CDR2 (germline): DFQATT, SNEGSKA (reference sequence). CDR3 region: CSARETGHNSLLHF. The CDR3 nucleotides are TGCAGTGCTAGGGAGACAGGGCATAATTCACTCCTCCACTTT.

The table lists this clone with many counts. Additional DNA sequences in this sample encode the identical CDR3. V gene TRBV7-6 combines with J gene TRBJ2-6; no clear D. Trimming took 5 bases from V and 0 from J, leaving 17 bases between them. The CDR3 extends over 18 amino acids. Germline assignment: CDR1 SGHVS and CDR2 FNYEAQ. The CDR3 DNA is TGTGCCAGCAGCCCAGGCCCCAGGACGAGCTCTGGGGCCAACGTCCTGACTTTC. The encoded protein is CASSPGPRTSSGANVLTF.

In this sample, this clone turned up a few times. The chain joins TRBV6-1 to TRBJ2-7; 7 positions agree with TRBD2. This CDR3 is 15 amino acids long. Germline values: CDR1 MNHNS, CDR2 SASEGT. V dropped 7 bases and J dropped 2; count of bases not matched to a gene: 11. The CDR3 is CASILRLAGPYEQYF. The CDR3 DNA sequence: TGTGCCAGCATCCTCAGACTAGCTGGACCCTACGAGCAGTACTTC.

The rearrangement uses TRBV13 and TRBJ2-7; D is uncertain. CDR3 length equals 13 residues. V was cut by 2 bases and J by 5 bases, with 10 bases left in between. Germline loops: CDR1 PRHDT, CDR2 FYEKMQ (reference sequence). CDR3 coding DNA: TGTGCCAGCAGCTTAAGTACGTGGGACGAGCAGTACTTC. Translation: CASSLSTWDEQYF.

In this sample, this clone turned up many times. The CDR3 here is CASSRDRSNQPQHF. CDR3 nucleotide sequence: TGTGCCAGTAGTAGAGACAGAAGTAATCAGCCCCAGCATTTT. The chain recombines TRBV19 with TRBJ1-5; a possible D gene is TRBD1 (5 bases). Germline V gene data show CDR1 as LNHDA and CDR2 as SQIVND (reference sequence). The CDR3 sequence is 14 residues long. Deletions cut 4 bases from V and 4 bases from J, with 11 bases between.

Many counts were recorded for this clone. The rearrangement links TRBV20-1 to TRBJ1-2, with D perhaps matching TRBD1 (6 bases). Germline V gene data show CDR1 as DFQATT and CDR2 as SNEGSKA (reference sequence). The CDR3 sequence is 13 residues long. V lost 6 bases and J 5 bases, leaving 16 bases between the germline ends. CDR3 protein: CSARRDITYGYTF. The CDR3 DNA is TGCAGTGCCAGACGGGACATAACATATGGCTACACCTTC.

This clone was recorded many times. A clone one base away is much larger, so this may be a read error. V usage is TRBV20-1 and J usage is TRBJ2-7; D possibly uses TRBD1 or TRBD2 (5 bases each). Trimming pared 2 bases from V and 4 bases from J, leaving 24 bases between. This CDR3 is built from 17 residues. Germline V gene lookup returns CDR1 DFQATT and CDR2 SNEGSKA (reference sequence). CDR3 coding DNA: TGCAGTGCTAGACAACAAACCCCGGGACGAGCGCAATACGAGCAGTACTTC. It is translated as CSARQQTPGRAQYEQYF.

This clone has at least ten counts. The rearrangement joins TRBV6-5 to TRBJ1-3; D gene ambiguous. Germline CDR1 reads MNHEY; CDR2 reads SVGAGI. The CDR3 consists of 15 residues. V dropped 2 bases and J dropped 0 bases, with 8 bases sitting between them. CDR3 sequence (DNA): TGTGCCAGCAGTTACGCCGGCTACTCTGGAAACACCATATATTTT. Protein: CASSYAGYSGNTIYF.

This clone showed up many times. The genes are TRBV6-1 and TRBJ1-5; 9 positions match TRBD1. J lost 9 bases, V lost 6 bases, and 9 bases had no gene match. The V gene's germline CDR1 is MNHNS and CDR2 SASEGT. The CDR3 has 14 residues. CDR3 residues: CASRPGQGRSPQHF. Written as DNA, the CDR3 is TGTGCCAGCAGACCGGGACAGGGCCGATCGCCCCAGCATTTT.

This clone came up many times. The V and J genes are TRBV11-2 and TRBJ1-1; maybe TRBD1 (5 bases). The CDR3 contains 14 residues. CDR1 and CDR2 (germline): SGHAT, FQNNGV. The ends were cut back, 1 base at V and 8 bases at J, with 14 bases in the middle. This CDR3 is CASSLGGSLGEAFF. The CDR3 DNA reads TGTGCCAGCAGCTTAGGGGGGAGTTTAGGCGAAGCTTTCTTT.

This clone qualifies as medium-sized. The chain recombines TRBV6-4 with TRBJ2-3, with D tentatively TRBD1 or TRBD2 (5 bases each). This CDR3 is built from 14 residues. Trimming took off 3 bases at V and 2 bases at J, with 9 bases between the two ends. The V gene's germline CDR1 is MRHNA and CDR2 SNTAGT. The DNA of the CDR3 is TGTGCCAGCAGTGAGGGGACCGACACAGATACGCAGTATTTT. As protein: CASSEGTDTDTQYF.

This clone was seen repeatedly, ten times or more. The genes are TRBV6-1 and TRBJ2-1; the D gene is possibly TRBD2 (6 bases). Germline CDR1 MNHNS, CDR2 SASEGT. The germline V and J ends were trimmed by 8 bases and 6 bases, with 14 bases remaining between them. The CDR3 length is 13 residues. CDR3 DNA: TGTGCCAGCTTGGGGGGACCGAGCAATGAGCAGTTCTTC. It is translated as CASLGGPSNEQFF.

The chain is built from TRBV9 and TRBJ2-5, with D possibly TRBD2 on 5 matching bases. Trimming removed 0 bases at V and 2 bases at J, with 11 bases between. The germline V gene encodes CDR1 SGDLS and CDR2 YYNGEE. This CDR3 region has 15 residues. This chain's CDR3 is CASSVGLSGQETQYF. CDR3 nucleotides: TGTGCCAGCAGCGTAGGTCTATCGGGACAAGAGACCCAGTACTTC.

This chain uses TRBV7-9 with TRBJ2-7, with D hard to call. This CDR3 region has 13 residues. Between the trimmed V and J ends, which lost 5 bases and 6 bases, there was a span of 14 bases. The V gene's germline CDR1 is SEHNR and CDR2 FQNEAQ (reference sequence). The CDR3, as DNA: TGTGCCAGCAGCCCCTTACCAACTCTCGAGCAGTACTTC. This codes for CASSPLPTLEQYF.

The gene calls are TRBV6-5 and TRBJ1-3, with D possibly being TRBD1 (6 bases). The germline CDR1 and CDR2 sequences are MNHEY and SVGAGI. The CDR3 spans 16 residues. The germline V and J ends were trimmed by 2 bases and 7 bases, with 18 bases remaining between them. For the CDR3, the DNA is TGTGCCAGCAGTTACGAGGGGGGACCTGGAGGGAACACCATATATTTT. Residues: CASSYEGGPGGNTIYF.

With respect to this clone: Germline is not matched at one junction end, which may reflect a read error. The rearrangement links TRBV11-1 to TRBJ2-3, with D perhaps matching TRBD1 (5 bases). Germline values: CDR1 SGHAT, CDR2 FQDESV (reference sequence). The CDR3 loop spans 16 amino acids. The CDR3 sequence is CASSPGYTLSTYTQYF. DNA of the CDR3: TGTGCCAGCAGCCCAGGGTACACCTTGAGCACATATACGCAGTATTTT.

This clone occurred many times. The chain combines TRBV29-1 with TRBJ2-2; the match to TRBD2 covers 11 bases. Trimming cost V 5 bases and J 4 bases; bases outside gene matches: 3. This CDR3 region has 14 residues. CDR1 is SQVTM, CDR2 ANQGSEA, per germline. CDR3 bases: TGCAGCGTTTTTACTAGCGGGGGCACCGGGGAGCTGTTTTTT. This codes for CSVFTSGGTGELFF.

The chain is built from TRBV4-2 and TRBJ2-2; D may match TRBD1 or TRBD2 (5 bases each). This CDR3 spans 16 amino acids. Trimming cost V 0 bases and J 1 base, with 9 bases left between them. Germline V gene sequence: CDR1 LGHNA, CDR2 YNFKEQ. This CDR3 reads CASSQDGGRNTGELFF. As DNA, the CDR3 is TGTGCCAGCAGCCAAGATGGGGGTAGGAACACCGGGGAGCTGTTTTTT.

This clone was picked up many times. The chain employs TRBV30 and TRBJ1-1; D is perhaps TRBD1 (5 bases). Trimming took off 2 bases at V and 9 bases at J, with 10 bases between the two ends. Germline values: CDR1 GTSNPN, CDR2 SVGIG (reference sequence). This CDR3 contains 11 residues. The CDR3 protein is CAWSRAGKAFF. The CDR3 DNA sequence: TGTGCCTGGAGTAGGGCAGGGAAAGCTTTCTTT.

This clone has at least ten counts. The chain recombines TRBV20-1 with TRBJ2-1; 7 nucleotides match TRBD2. CDR1 is DFQATT, CDR2 SNEGSKA, per germline (reference sequence). The CDR3 length is 15 residues. V was clipped by 0 bases and J by 0 bases; unmatched bases: 2. For the CDR3, the DNA is TGCAGTGCTAGAGATTGGACTAGCTCCTACAATGAGCAGTTCTTC. Amino acid sequence: CSARDWTSSYNEQFF.

This clone was observed at least ten times. The sample carries other DNA sequences with the same CDR3. The chain has TRBV5-6 and TRBJ1-4; D uncertain. Germline CDR1 SGHDT, CDR2 YYEEEE. Trimming took 4 bases from V and 0 from J, leaving 7 bases between them. The CDR3 consists of 14 residues. Here the CDR3 DNA reads TGTGCCAGCAGCCTGATTGCAACTAATGAAAAACTGTTTTTT. This gives the protein CASSLIATNEKLFF.

This clone was observed a handful of times. The V call is TRBV27, the J call TRBJ1-2; a weak D match, TRBD1 (6 bases). CDR3 size: 14 residues. Trimming took 1 base from V and 6 from J, leaving 12 bases between them. The germline CDR1 and CDR2 sequences are MNHEY and SMNVEV (reference sequence). The CDR3 loop is CASSLFPGADGYTF. For the CDR3, the DNA is TGTGCCAGCAGTTTATTCCCGGGGGCGGATGGCTACACCTTC.

This clone showed up many times. The V gene is TRBV11-1, the J gene TRBJ1-1; no clear D. The CDR3 loop spans 15 amino acids. V was pared by 1 base and J by 4 bases, with 13 bases between. CDR1 is SGHAT, CDR2 FQDESV, per germline (reference sequence). CDR3 nucleotide sequence: TGTGCCAGCAGCTTAGAGCGGACCGTGGGCACTGAAGCTTTCTTT. Its protein is CASSLERTVGTEAFF.

This clone was observed at least ten times. The rearrangement joins TRBV28 to TRBJ2-7; TRBD2 agrees at 10 bases. Per the germline V gene, CDR1 is MDHEN and CDR2 is SYDVKM. Trimming took 6 bases from V and 3 from J; bases not matched to a gene: 8. This CDR3 spans 15 amino acids. The CDR3 sequence is CASRGAGGNYYEQYF. The CDR3 DNA is TGTGCCAGCAGGGGAGCGGGAGGGAATTACTACGAGCAGTACTTC.

V and J are TRBV24-1 and TRBJ2-6; perhaps TRBD1 as D (5 bases). The CDR3 is 16 amino acids. Looked up from germline, CDR1 is KGHDR and CDR2 is SFDVKD. V gave up 4 bases and J gave up 0 bases, with 9 bases separating them. The DNA for the CDR3 is TGTGCCACCAGTGACGCCGACAGCTCTGGGGCCAACGTCCTGACTTTC. The encoded protein is CATSDADSSGANVLTF.

A few counts support this clone. At one boundary the junction diverges from the germline segment, which might be a read error. CDR3 loop: CASTPGEGISQPQHF. Written as DNA, the CDR3 is TGTGCCAGTACCCCAGGTGAGGGAATTAGTCAGCCCCAACATTTT. The genes are TRBV19 and TRBJ1-5; D uncertain. The CDR3 sequence is 15 residues long. Germline assignment: CDR1 LNHDA and CDR2 SQIVND (reference sequence).

This chain joins TRBV3-1 and TRBJ1-2; D gene uncertain. The CDR3 runs 13 residues. Trimming pared 4 bases from V and 3 bases from J, leaving 9 bases between. The germline CDR1 and CDR2 sequences are LGHDT and YNNKEL (reference sequence). CDR3 residues: CASSPTLDYGYTF. The CDR3 nucleotides are TGTGCCAGCAGCCCGACACTCGACTATGGCTACACCTTC.